This entry concerns a single T cell receptor (beta chain). Antigen unknown. The PCR contained 60 Vbeta and 13 Jbeta primers. Assay: immunoSEQ multiplex PCR; the TCRdb copy retains only in-frame clones and omits some. This table has some 150,000 clones, 55% to 80% appearing once. The record originates from a study of cytomegalovirus exposure and HLA in healthy donors. Although they were nominally healthy when sampled, donors likely had unrecorded immune exposures. V lost 2 bases and J lost 6, with 8 bases in between. Germline CDR1 reads SQVTM; CDR2 reads ANQGSEA. The CDR3 has 12 amino acids. Broader study findings: In vitro experiments confirmed that three CMV-associated chains were specific for CMV antigens.

The specimen was PBMCs. This chain connects TRBV29-1 to TRBJ2-1, with no clear D. The receptor was isolated from a human donor in good health. The CDR3 sequence: CSVERIANEQFF. The CDR3 bases are TGCAGCGTTGAACGGATAGCCAATGAGCAGTTCTTC.